Listed here are 27 T cell receptor beta chains from one sample, sequenced in a study of OX40 agonist ivuxolimab in advanced cancers. Using immunoSEQ multiplex PCR, the repertoire was profiled, and TCRdb retains in-frame clones only, with some absent. The sample has roughly 93,000 clones; 84% are singletons. Specimen: CD4+ or CD8+ T cells sorted from blood, collected in a trial of the OX40 agonist ivuxolimab. The receptor set was obtained from an adult with an advanced solid tumor such as melanoma, head and neck, liver or kidney cancer.

The rearrangement joins TRBV7-2 to TRBJ1-5; tentative D call: TRBD1 (5 bases). V was cut by 1 base and J by 4 bases, with 11 bases left in between. The length of the CDR3 is 15 residues. In germline, CDR1 is SGHTA, CDR2 FQGNSA. CDR3 nucleotides: TGTGCCAGCAGCTTAGTCTGGGGCCCAAATCAGCCCCAGCATTTT. Its protein is CASSLVWGPNQPQHF.

This chain links TRBV9 with TRBJ2-3, with D unresolved. Per germline, CDR1 SGDLS and CDR2 YYNGEE. The CDR3 loop spans 13 amino acids. Between the trimmed V and J ends, which lost 5 bases and 2 bases, there was a span of 9 bases. The CDR3 coding sequence is TGTGCCAGCAGAGCATACTCCACAGATACGCAGTATTTT. This encodes CASRAYSTDTQYF.

V and J are TRBV7-9 and TRBJ2-5; 7 bases agree with TRBD1. V was pared by 5 bases and J by 1 base, with 4 bases of the junction left unmatched. The V gene's germline CDR1 is SEHNR and CDR2 FQNEAQ (reference sequence). The CDR3 runs to 14 residues. In DNA form, the CDR3 reads TGTGCCAGCAGCCCAACAGGGGTCCAAGAGACCCAGTACTTC. Translating it yields CASSPTGVQETQYF. Looking up the rest from reference TRBV7-9 and TRBJ2-5 gives the full variable domain: DTGVSQNPRHKITKRGQNVTFRCDPISEHNRLYWYRQTLGQGPEFLTYFQNEAQLEKSRLLSDRFSAERPKGSFSTLEIQRTEQGDSAMYLCASSPTGVQETQYFGPGTRLLVL.

The chain carries TRBV5-4 and TRBJ2-2, with D hard to call. Trimming shortened V by 4 bases and J by 4 bases, and 8 bases separated the two germline ends. This CDR3 comprises 13 residues. Per germline, CDR1 SGHNT and CDR2 YYREEE (reference sequence). CDR3 nucleotides: TGTGCCAGCAGCAGGGATGGCACCGGGGAGCTGTTTTTT. Encoded protein: CASSRDGTGELFF.

This clone was counted only a few times. This chain links TRBV6-4 with TRBJ2-1; 13 nucleotides agree with TRBD2. This CDR3 has 15 amino acids. The germline gives CDR1 MRHNA, CDR2 SNTAGT. Germline trimming cut 5 bases from V and 4 bases from J; bases unmatched to any gene: 2. This chain's CDR3 is CASSSTSGRYNEQFF. The CDR3 coding sequence is TGTGCCAGCAGTTCGACTAGCGGGAGGTACAATGAGCAGTTCTTC.

Ten or more counts support this clone. The gene calls are TRBV7-9 and TRBJ1-1; TRBD1 might be the D (5 bases). Germline V gene data show CDR1 as SEHNR and CDR2 as FQNEAQ (reference sequence). This CDR3 comprises 14 residues. Trimming shortened V by 1 base and J by 3 bases, and 9 bases separated the two germline ends. The CDR3 loop is CASSLVGGYTEAFF. For the CDR3, the DNA is TGTGCCAGCAGCTTAGTCGGGGGGTACACTGAAGCTTTCTTT. Together with reference TRBV7-9 and TRBJ1-1, the CDR3 gives the full variable domain: DTGVSQNPRHKITKRGQNVTFRCDPISEHNRLYWYRQTLGQGPEFLTYFQNEAQLEKSRLLSDRFSAERPKGSFSTLEIQRTEQGDSAMYLCASSLVGGYTEAFFGQGTRLTVV.

The J gene is TRBJ1-4, the V gene TRBV5-1, with a weak D call TRBD1 (5 bases). Germline V lookup: CDR1 SGHRS, CDR2 YFSETQ. V was trimmed by 1 base and J by 5 bases, leaving 12 bases between them. The CDR3 is 15 amino acids. Here the CDR3 DNA reads TGCGCCAGCAGCTTGTCAGGGTGGGCGAATGAAAAACTGTTTTTT. Residues: CASSLSGWANEKLFF.

The V call is TRBV25-1, the J call TRBJ2-7; 7 bases agree with TRBD1. V shed 7 bases, J shed 2 bases, and the junction held 5 bases outside the gene matches. CDR1 is MGHDK and CDR2 is SYGVNS in the germline V gene. The CDR3 has 13 residues. For the CDR3, the DNA is TGTGCCAGCACAGGGGACAGCCCCTACGAGCAGTACTTC. Amino acids: CASTGDSPYEQYF.

The chain couples TRBV5-6 to TRBJ2-7, with D unresolved. The CDR3 runs to 13 residues. V lost 2 bases and J 2 bases, leaving 8 bases between the germline ends. Germline V gives CDR1 SGHDT, CDR2 YYEEEE. The CDR3, as DNA: TGTGCCAGCAGCTTCCGGGTTCCCTACGAGCAGTACTTC. This encodes CASSFRVPYEQYF.

The chain has TRBV7-9 and TRBJ2-7, with TRBD1 identical over 7 bases. Germline CDR1 reads SEHNR; CDR2 reads FQNEAQ (reference sequence). Unmatched junction bases numbered 5, after V lost 4 bases and J lost 5 bases. The CDR3 is made up of 13 amino acids. The CDR3 is CASSSQGFNEQYF. The CDR3 DNA reads as TGTGCCAGCAGCTCACAGGGGTTTAACGAGCAGTACTTC.

This rearrangement joins TRBV18 to TRBJ1-1, with 7 positions matching TRBD1. The CDR3 totals 15 residues. Germline trimming cut 7 bases from V and 0 bases from J; bases unmatched to any gene: 8. The germline V gene encodes CDR1 KGHSH and CDR2 LQKENI. The CDR3 DNA follows: TGTGCCAGCTGGTACGGGACAGCCATGAACACTGAAGCTTTCTTT. Translating gives CASWYGTAMNTEAFF.

This clone ranks as medium-sized. The chain has TRBV27 and TRBJ2-7; 7 nucleotides match TRBD2. J was trimmed by 3 bases and V by 4 bases; bases with no gene match: 9. The CDR3 runs 15 residues. The germline V gene encodes CDR1 MNHEY and CDR2 SMNVEV (reference sequence). The CDR3 coding sequence is TGTGCCAGCAGTTCCCCCTCAGCGGGGCACTACGAGCAGTACTTC. It specifies CASSSPSAGHYEQYF.

The rearrangement links TRBV9 to TRBJ2-6; D is ambiguous. Trimming stripped 3 bases from V and 0 bases from J, with 7 bases between. The CDR3 is 15 residues long. Germline V lookup: CDR1 SGDLS, CDR2 YYNGEE. CDR3 sequence reads: CASSEGSSGANVLTF. The CDR3 coding sequence is TGTGCCAGCAGCGAGGGCAGCTCTGGGGCCAACGTCCTGACTTTC.

This clone was counted a few times. The chain carries TRBV2 and TRBJ1-1; D is ambiguous. The CDR3 sequence is 11 residues long. Between the trimmed V and J ends, which lost 7 bases and 0 bases, there was a span of 3 bases. Germline V gene data show CDR1 as SNHLY and CDR2 as FYNNEI. The CDR3 sequence is CASKMNTEAFF. The DNA of the CDR3 is TGTGCCAGCAAGATGAACACTGAAGCTTTCTTT.

The genes are TRBV30 and TRBJ2-3; 7 positions agree with TRBD1. This CDR3 is built from 11 residues. Per the germline V gene, CDR1 is GTSNPN and CDR2 is SVGIG (reference sequence). V trimming: 8 bases; J trimming: 6 bases; junction bases outside the gene matches: 5. DNA of the CDR3: TGTGCCCTGATACAGGGGGATACGCAGTATTTT. Its translation is CALIQGDTQYF.

The chain combines TRBV21-1 with TRBJ2-7; TRBD2, the table's D call, was not compared with the DNA. TRBV21-1 has pseudogene status. The CDR3 spans 17 residues. The CDR3 DNA sequence: TGTGCCAGCAGCAAGTCCTCGGGGTACATCGATACCTACGAGCAGTACTTC. Amino acids: CASSKSSGYIDTYEQYF.

The sample holds one count of this clone. The chain combines TRBV11-3 with TRBJ1-4; 7 bases are shared with TRBD1. The ends lost 5 bases at V and 0 bases at J; junction bases unmatched: 6. CDR1 and CDR2 (germline): SGHNT, YENEEA. There are 16 residues in the CDR3. CDR3 sequence (DNA): TGTGCCAGCAGCCCCGGACAGGACGCAACTAATGAAAAACTGTTTTTT. Translation: CASSPGQDATNEKLFF.

The rearrangement uses TRBV19 and TRBJ2-2, with D possibly being TRBD1 or TRBD2 (5 bases each). The V end lost 1 base, the J end lost 1 base, and 10 bases lay between the germline ends. CDR1 LNHDA and CDR2 SQIVND come from the germline V gene (reference sequence). The CDR3 consists of 16 residues. The CDR3 nucleotides are TGTGCCAGTAGTATAGCCTCAGGGAGGAACACCGGGGAGCTGTTTTTT. Encoded protein: CASSIASGRNTGELFF.

The CDR3 spells CASSSPSRDYEQYF. The DNA of the CDR3 is TGTGCCAGCAGCTCCCCCTCCAGGGACTACGAGCAGTACTTC. V gene TRBV5-6 combines with J gene TRBJ2-7; D may be TRBD1 (5 bases). The CDR3 runs to 14 residues. The germline gives CDR1 SGHDT, CDR2 YYEEEE. Trimming removed 3 bases from V and 3 bases from J, with 13 bases in between.

V and J are TRBV11-2 and TRBJ2-1; 8 bases align to TRBD2. The ends lost 4 bases at V and 8 bases at J; junction bases unmatched: 13. Per germline, CDR1 SGHAT and CDR2 FQNNGV. The length of the CDR3 is 16 residues. The CDR3 nucleotides read TGTGCCAGCAGCTCTCCGTCTAGCGGGCCCTCGGATGAGCAGTTCTTC. Translation gives CASSSPSSGPSDEQFF.

The gene calls are TRBV5-1 and TRBJ2-1; the D is unclear. V was clipped by 0 bases and J by 8 bases, with 15 bases between them. The germline CDR1 and CDR2 sequences are SGHRS and YFSETQ. This CDR3 is built from 15 residues. CDR3 protein: CASSLGSTSTHEQFF. DNA for the CDR3: TGCGCCAGCAGCTTGGGGTCTACCAGTACCCATGAGCAGTTCTTC.

The chain couples TRBV7-3 to TRBJ1-3; D ambiguous. V was clipped by 5 bases and J by 2 bases, with 13 bases between them. This CDR3 spans 15 amino acids. Per the germline V gene, CDR1 is SGHTA and CDR2 is FQGTGA. In nucleotides, the CDR3 is TGTGCCAGCAGCCCCCAAGGGTTCGCTGGAAACACCATATATTTT. This sequence encodes CASSPQGFAGNTIYF.

The chain is built from TRBV27 and TRBJ2-7; D is undetermined. The ends were cut back, 7 bases at V and 0 bases at J, with 10 bases in the middle. There are 13 residues in the CDR3. Germline V gene lookup returns CDR1 MNHEY and CDR2 SMNVEV (reference sequence). DNA for the CDR3: TGTGCCAGCAAACGGGCCCGCTCCTACGAGCAGTACTTC. It specifies CASKRARSYEQYF.

This chain connects TRBV5-1 to TRBJ2-7; TRBD1 agrees at 7 bases. The germline V gene has CDR1 SGHRS and CDR2 YFSETQ. J gave up 6 bases and V 3 bases, and 12 bases lay outside the gene matches. This CDR3 is 15 amino acids long. CDR3 coding DNA: TGCGCCAGCAGCTCACGGACAGGCTCAGACGGCGAGCAGTACTTC. Its protein product is CASSSRTGSDGEQYF.

The gene calls are TRBV7-9 and TRBJ2-2, with a possible D match to TRBD1 (6 bases). The germline V gene has CDR1 SEHNR and CDR2 FQNEAQ (reference sequence). V dropped 4 bases and J dropped 1 base, with 7 bases sitting between them. The CDR3 loop spans 14 amino acids. The CDR3 here is CASSWGQNTGELFF. The CDR3 coding sequence is TGTGCCAGCAGCTGGGGACAGAACACCGGGGAGCTGTTTTTT.

This chain uses TRBV7-2 with TRBJ1-2, with 10 nucleotides matching TRBD1. J gave up 6 bases and V 0 bases, and 7 bases lay outside the gene matches. The CDR3 has 16 residues. CDR1 and CDR2 from the germline V gene are SGHTA and FQGNSA. The CDR3 here is CASSLAGGQGYDGYTF. CDR3 sequence (DNA): TGTGCCAGCAGCTTAGCAGGGGGACAGGGGTACGATGGCTACACCTTC.

CDR3 DNA sequence: TGTGCCAGCAGCTTGGGTAGAACGAGCTCCTACGAGCAGTACTTC. Its translation is CASSLGRTSSYEQYF. The chain uses TRBV5-6 and TRBJ2-7; no definite D call. CDR3 length: 15 residues. V dropped 0 bases and J dropped 0 bases, with 10 bases sitting between them. The germline CDR1 and CDR2 sequences are SGHDT and YYEEEE.